The T cell receptor beta chain under discussion was sequenced for a study of CD8 T cells in acute hepatitis C reinfection. Looking at the study overall: CD8+ T cells recognizing the HCV NS3-1073 epitope were profiled acutely and after viral clearance.

Sample time point: naive CD8 control sorted from an acute-time-point sample. V shed 11 bases, J shed 2 bases, and the junction held 9 bases outside the gene matches. Germline lookup yields CDR1 SGHVS and CDR2 FQNEAQ. The CDR3 is 15 amino acids. Points on this clone: Its cognate antigen is unknown.

Study results and limitations: A V04-02/J02-02 clonotype was among some 13 public ones, independent of outcome. Diversity was high, without significant differences between resolver and chronic groups.

Measured with immunoSEQ multiplex PCR; TCRdb has only the in-frame clones, and not every one. This table holds approximately 41,000 clones, approximately 87% found once. V is TRBV7-8 and J is TRBJ2-2; TRBD2 matches at 9 bases. The clonotype was recovered from a man aged 25 to 45 with chronic hepatitis C. Sequencing input: naive CD8+ T cells from PBMCs. The CDR3 here is CAGFQREDNTGELFF. CDR3 nucleotide sequence: TGTGCCGGATTCCAGCGGGAGGATAACACCGGGGAGCTGTTTTTT.